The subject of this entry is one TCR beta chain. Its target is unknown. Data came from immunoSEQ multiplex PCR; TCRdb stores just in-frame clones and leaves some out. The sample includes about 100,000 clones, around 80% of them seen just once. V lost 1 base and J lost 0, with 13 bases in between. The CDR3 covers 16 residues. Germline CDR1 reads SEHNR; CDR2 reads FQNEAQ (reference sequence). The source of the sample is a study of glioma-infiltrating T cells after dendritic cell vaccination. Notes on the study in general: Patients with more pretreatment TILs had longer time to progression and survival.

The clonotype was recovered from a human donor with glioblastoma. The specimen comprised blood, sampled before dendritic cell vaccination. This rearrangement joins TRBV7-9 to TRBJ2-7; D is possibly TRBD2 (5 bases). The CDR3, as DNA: TGTGCCAGCAGCTTAGTAGGCGGGCGTAGCTCCTACGAGCAGTACTTC. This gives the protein CASSLVGGRSSYEQYF.